Listed below are T cell receptor beta chains from one sample, sequenced in a study of cytomegalovirus exposure and HLA in healthy donors. Profiled with immunoSEQ multiplex PCR; TCRdb holds only in-frame clones, not every one. The sample table sets out 93,000 or so clones. The source material was PBMCs. The source is a man in his forties in good health and CMV-seronegative. Each CDR3 is given with its conserved first and last residue. The D gene is left open where the match is weak.

J gene	D gene	V gene	CDR3 protein
TRBJ2-2	NA	TRBV29-1	CSVSQATNTGELFF
TRBJ2-7	TRBD1	TRBV19	CASSMGQGGEQYF
TRBJ2-3	TRBD2	TRBV6-1	CASSPLAGGQDTQYF
TRBJ2-1	NA	TRBV7-9	CASSFARHEQFF
TRBJ2-1	TRBD2	TRBV7-6	CASSIGTSVGDEQFF
TRBJ2-3	TRBD2	TRBV5-1	CASSLISSGRVGTDTQYF
TRBJ2-3	TRBD2	TRBV14	CASSRLAGGGTDTQYF
TRBJ1-2	NA	TRBV19	CASSSPGRGVIYGYTF
TRBJ2-3	TRBD1	TRBV5-1	CASSELTGSTDTQYF
TRBJ2-5	NA	TRBV7-6	CASSGTLAGETQYF
TRBJ1-5	TRBD1	TRBV5-1	CASSLDRGIGQPQHF
TRBJ2-5	NA	TRBV11-2	CASSFSGEGETQYF
TRBJ2-1	NA	TRBV28	CASSPHQYNEQFF
TRBJ2-1	TRBD2	TRBV27	CASSLRTSGGNAYNEQFF
TRBJ2-3	TRBD1	TRBV7-2	CASSQGQGTDTQYF
TRBJ1-1	TRBD1	TRBV29-1	CSAHRGRIEAFF
TRBJ2-1	TRBD2	TRBV11-2	CASSPTGLADREQFF
TRBJ2-7	NA	TRBV18	CASSPPSGGSYEQYF
TRBJ1-2	TRBD1	TRBV28	CASSGTGEYYGYTF
TRBJ1-1	NA	TRBV5-5	CASSLGQTLSFF
TRBJ1-1	NA	TRBV7-9	CASSSRGRGEAFF
TRBJ1-3	TRBD1	TRBV18	CASSQGQGHTIYF
TRBJ2-3	TRBD2	TRBV5-1	CASSLGTSGRTDTQYF
TRBJ1-1	NA	TRBV7-9	CASSSATRERGEAFF
TRBJ2-1	TRBD2	TRBV4-2	CASSQQAGGDSYNEQFF
TRBJ2-1	NA	TRBV5-6	CASSPRVIPDNEQFF
TRBJ2-7	NA	TRBV11-3	CASSLQGGSYEQYF
TRBJ2-2	NA	TRBV4-2	CASRAENTGELFF
TRBJ1-3	NA	TRBV6-6	CASLKSQILSGNTIYF
TRBJ2-5	TRBD2	TRBV7-7	CASSLGGSGGQETQYF
TRBJ2-2	NA	TRBV7-9	CASSLSSGELFF
TRBJ2-1	TRBD2	TRBV27	CASSPGLAAYNEQFF
TRBJ1-6	TRBD1	TRBV7-9	CASSRNAGTGDSPLHF
TRBJ1-2	NA	TRBV2	CASSEQTGSQAIGGYTF
TRBJ2-1	TRBD1	TRBV6-6	CASSYGQGTYNEQFF
TRBJ2-3	NA	TRBV5-6	CASSFLTAQGPQYF
TRBJ2-1	TRBD2	TRBV11-2	CASSPRGLAGGSYNEQFF
TRBJ1-1	NA	TRBV2	CASRGEGDTEAFF
TRBJ1-1	NA	TRBV6-5	CASSYSTAPSEAFF
TRBJ2-1	TRBD2	TRBV27	CASSRASGGGEQFF
TRBJ2-2	NA	TRBV10-1	CASSRRKPGELFF
TRBJ2-1	TRBD2	TRBV19	CASRTSGNNEQFF
TRBJ2-7	TRBD1	TRBV27	CASSQQGGEQYF
TRBJ2-5	NA	TRBV29-1	CSVAFTGQETQYF
TRBJ1-1	NA	TRBV28	CASSLIGGGLRGMNTEAFF
TRBJ2-3	NA	TRBV6-6	CASRPIGEGGRDTQYF